This passage covers 20 T cell receptor beta chains from one sample sequenced in a study of T cell responses to AZD1222 COVID-19 vaccine. The table came from immunoSEQ multiplex PCR; TCRdb's copy has only in-frame clones and leaves some out. The sample holds some 110,000 clones, 85% to 95% seen once. Here the sequenced sample was peripheral blood, taken on day 0 of AZD1222 vaccination. Source of these receptors: an adult in good health.

The chain carries TRBV2 and TRBJ2-2; possible D gene TRBD2, 5 bases. The V end was cut by 6 bases, the J end by 7 bases, with 12 bases between. CDR3 size: 13 residues. Germline V gene data show CDR1 as SNHLY and CDR2 as FYNNEI. DNA for the CDR3: TGTGCCAGCAGGTTGGAACGGGGCGGGGAGCTGTTTTTT. Translating it yields CASRLERGGELFF.

This clone was seen a single time. V and J are TRBV6-2 or TRBV6-3 and TRBJ2-7; the D gene is possibly TRBD2 (5 bases). The germline V gene has CDR1 MNHEY and CDR2 SVGEGT. V was pared by 2 bases and J by 3 bases, with 11 bases between. The CDR3 spans 14 residues. Here the CDR3 DNA reads TGTGCCAGCAGTTACCAGGCCGGGAACTACGAGCAGTACTTC. The encoded protein is CASSYQAGNYEQYF.

The J gene is TRBJ1-2, the V gene TRBV27; TRBD1 might be the D (6 bases). CDR1 MNHEY and CDR2 SMNVEV come from the germline V gene (reference sequence). CDR3 size: 12 residues. Trimming left V 5 bases short and J 7 bases short, with 11 bases between. In nucleotides, the CDR3 is TGTGCCAGCAGTCCCAGGGGTCGTGGCTACACCTTC. It yields the protein CASSPRGRGYTF.

The chain uses TRBV6-5 and TRBJ1-6, with D perhaps TRBD1 (5 bases). V was shortened by 6 bases and J by 16 bases, with 16 bases between the two germline ends. The CDR3 has 12 amino acids. Germline V lookup: CDR1 MNHEY, CDR2 SVGAGI. In DNA, the CDR3 is TGTGCCAGCAGGCGCCCGGAGGGGACTCTCCACTTT. Translated, it gives CASRRPEGTLHF.

V usage is TRBV5-4 and J usage is TRBJ1-2; 7 bases align to TRBD1. V lost 3 bases, J lost 4 bases, and 6 bases stayed unmatched. CDR1 is SGHNT, CDR2 YYREEE, per germline (reference sequence). The CDR3 is 14 amino acids. CDR3 amino acids: CASSYGTASYGYTF. The CDR3 DNA follows: TGTGCCAGCAGCTATGGGACAGCCTCCTATGGCTACACCTTC.

The chain has TRBV6-4 and TRBJ1-5, with D hard to call. The V gene's germline CDR1 is MRHNA and CDR2 SNTAGT. The V gene lost 3 bases and the J gene lost 2 bases, with 5 bases spanning the gap. The CDR3 sequence is 13 residues long. CDR3 nucleotide sequence: TGTGCCAGCAGTGAGGGCGGCAATCAGCCCCAGCATTTT. Its protein is CASSEGGNQPQHF.

This clone was observed a handful of times. The J gene is TRBJ2-2, the V gene TRBV10-1; possibly TRBD2 for D (6 bases). Germline V gene lookup returns CDR1 WNHNN and CDR2 SYGVQD (reference sequence). The CDR3 contains 14 residues. Trimming left V 8 bases short and J 0 bases short, with 10 bases between. CDR3 coding DNA: TGCGCCAGCCTGAGGAGGGCGAACACCGGGGAGCTGTTTTTT. Protein product: CASLRRANTGELFF.

The V and J genes are TRBV6-5 and TRBJ1-6, with 8 bases that match TRBD1. The length of the CDR3 is 13 residues. Trimming cost V 4 bases and J 15 bases; bases outside gene matches: 8. Germline V gene data show CDR1 as MNHEY and CDR2 as SVGAGI. The CDR3 region is CASSFGLGQGLHF. CDR3 nucleotides: TGTGCCAGCAGTTTTGGGCTAGGACAGGGCCTCCACTTT.

This rearrangement joins TRBV19 to TRBJ2-7; 8 nucleotides line up with TRBD2. CDR1 is LNHDA and CDR2 is SQIVND in the germline V gene (reference sequence). This CDR3 contains 15 residues. J lost 0 bases, V lost 6 bases, and 7 bases had no gene match. CDR3 in amino acids: CASRDFSGDSYEQYF. CDR3 nucleotides: TGTGCCAGTAGAGACTTTAGCGGGGACTCCTACGAGCAGTACTTC.

The chain combines TRBV6-5 with TRBJ2-5; tentatively, D is TRBD2 (5 bases). CDR1 and CDR2 (germline): MNHEY, SVGAGI. V was cut by 3 bases and J by 5 bases, with 16 bases left in between. This CDR3 region has 15 residues. DNA of the CDR3: TGTGCCAGCAGTTATAGTCCCCCTTGGAGGGAGACCCAGTACTTC. It codes for CASSYSPPWRETQYF.

CDR3: CASSITAMWGSYTF. The CDR3 nucleotides read TGTGCCAGTAGTATCACCGCGATGTGGGGGAGCTACACCTTC. The rearrangement links TRBV19 to TRBJ1-2; D perhaps matches TRBD1 (5 bases). The CDR3 covers 14 residues. Germline V gene sequence: CDR1 LNHDA, CDR2 SQIVND (reference sequence). Trimming cost V 3 bases and J 9 bases, with 17 bases left between them.

V usage is TRBV19 and J usage is TRBJ1-1, with 9 bases matching TRBD1. J gave up 4 bases and V 10 bases, and 4 bases lay outside the gene matches. Germline-derived CDR1 and CDR2 are LNHDA and SQIVND (reference sequence). This CDR3 is built from 12 residues. The CDR3 is CATTQGATEAFF. As DNA, the CDR3 is TGTGCCACTACACAGGGGGCCACTGAAGCTTTCTTT.

The chain is built from TRBV5-6 and TRBJ2-2; TRBD1 matches at 9 bases. The CDR3 covers 15 residues. The V segment lost 2 bases and the J segment 6 bases; nucleotides outside the gene matches: 5. The germline V gene has CDR1 SGHDT and CDR2 YYEEEE. The CDR3 loop reads CASSLGDRAAGELFF. The DNA for the CDR3 is TGTGCCAGCAGCTTAGGGGACAGGGCGGCCGGGGAGCTGTTTTTT.

Of note for this clone: At one boundary the junction diverges from the germline segment, which might be a read error. This chain connects TRBV27 to TRBJ1-5; 12 positions agree with TRBD1. CDR1 and CDR2 from the germline V gene are MNHEY and SMNVEV (reference sequence). The CDR3 length is 17 residues. The DNA for the CDR3 is TGTGCCAGCAGTCTATCGCCCGGGACAGGGGGCGGTCAGCCCCAGCATTTT. Protein sequence: CASSLSPGTGGGQPQHF.

The rearrangement joins TRBV24-1 to TRBJ2-5; D ambiguous. V shed 5 bases and J shed 1 base, with 13 bases lying between them. Germline-derived CDR1 and CDR2 are KGHDR and SFDVKD. The CDR3 covers 15 residues. The CDR3 spells CATSGFTVSQETQYF. CDR3 sequence (DNA): TGTGCCACCAGTGGATTCACAGTGAGCCAAGAGACCCAGTACTTC.

V usage is TRBV2 and J usage is TRBJ2-1, with 9 bases aligning to TRBD2. The germline V gene encodes CDR1 SNHLY and CDR2 FYNNEI. The CDR3 contains 17 residues. Trimming removed 8 bases from V and 3 bases from J; junction bases left unmatched: 14. In DNA form, the CDR3 reads TGTGCCAGCCTTTTTAGAGGTACTAGCGGGTTCTACAATGAGCAGTTCTTC. Translation gives CASLFRGTSGFYNEQFF.

The rearrangement links TRBV19 to TRBJ1-6, with D perhaps TRBD1 (6 bases). CDR3 length: 14 residues. CDR1 is LNHDA, CDR2 SQIVND, per germline (reference sequence). V was shortened by 3 bases and J by 7 bases, with 10 bases between the two germline ends. The CDR3 DNA follows: TGTGCCAGTAGTATGCAGGGGTGGAATTCACCCCTCCACTTT. It encodes CASSMQGWNSPLHF.

This chain uses TRBV30 with TRBJ1-1; tentative D call: TRBD1 (6 bases). CDR3 length equals 12 residues. Germline-derived CDR1 and CDR2 are GTSNPN and SVGIG (reference sequence). V shed 4 bases and J shed 4 bases, with 10 bases lying between them. Here the CDR3 reads CAWMGGPTEAFF. For the CDR3, the DNA is TGTGCCTGGATGGGGGGCCCCACTGAAGCTTTCTTT. The full variable domain, in which reference TRBV30 and TRBJ1-1 provide the parts outside the CDR3, is SQTIHQWPATLVQPVGSPLSLECTVEGTSNPNLYWYRQAAGRGLQLLFYSVGIGQISSEVPQNLSASRPQDRQFILSSKKLLLSDSGFYLCAWMGGPTEAFFGQGTRLTVV.

This clone was seen a single time. The chain combines TRBV6-5 with TRBJ1-1; 8 nucleotides agree with TRBD1. V was clipped by 6 bases and J by 4 bases; unmatched bases: 10. CDR1 MNHEY and CDR2 SVGAGI come from the germline V gene. The CDR3 totals 15 residues. The CDR3, as DNA: TGTGCCAGCAGGATAATACAGGGGGTGGTCACTGAAGCTTTCTTT. Protein product: CASRIIQGVVTEAFF.

This sequence joins TRBV3-1 (or the pseudogene TRBV3-2) and TRBJ2-7, with D possibly TRBD1 on 5 matching bases. CDR3 length: 11 amino acids. Germline V gene sequence: CDR1 LGHDT, CDR2 YNNKEL (reference sequence). Trimming shortened V by 8 bases and J by 3 bases, and 8 bases separated the two germline ends. CDR3 amino acids: CASSGFYEQYF. The CDR3 nucleotides are TGTGCCAGCTCAGGGTTCTACGAGCAGTACTTC.